This T cell receptor beta chain comes out of a study of blood T cell repertoires in COVID-19. The overall study: Italy, Spain and the United States were the sources of the convalescent and acute COVID-19 samples. In each case, the material was cDNA or gDNA derived from T cells, B-cell-depleted T cells, or PBMCs.

Study processing details: The authors estimated nucleated cell counts from reference gene primer amplification. TCRdb keeps only in-frame clones here, not all; method: immunoSEQ multiplex PCR. That table is the source of V, J and clone size, and D and trimming were worked out from the DNA. The table includes about 260,000 clones, 88% detected once. CDR3 length: 14 residues. Trimming took 0 bases from V and 1 from J, leaving 6 bases between them. Germline V CDR1 and CDR2: MNHEY, SVGAGI. The chain recombines TRBV6-5 with TRBJ1-1, with a possible D match to TRBD1 (5 bases). This sequence was found in a human donor in a cohort sampled during active COVID-19. The sequenced sample consisted of peripheral blood. CDR3: CASSYSTANTEAFF. The CDR3 DNA sequence: TGTGCCAGCAGTTACTCGACAGCGAACACTGAAGCTTTCTTT.